What follows is one T cell receptor (beta chain) and its context. Its antigen is undetermined. The entry originates in a study of CD8 T cells in Susac syndrome. Study background: Treatment status at blood draw for the Susac syndrome patients was therapy-naive, corticosteroids, or intravenous immunoglobulin alone. Overall study findings and caveats: The CD4+ T cell repertoires, which came from Susac syndrome patients, showed no sign of clonal expansion.

Definite or probable Susac syndrome was diagnosed using recently defined diagnostic criteria. Germline V gene data show CDR1 as SGHTA and CDR2 as FQGTGA. The V end lost 5 bases, the J end lost 6 bases, and 13 bases lay between the germline ends. This CDR3 has 14 amino acids. RNA was extracted with the RNeasy kit, and a quantity of about 0.45 to 1 ug was reverse transcribed using random hexamers. TCRdb ran MiXCR on the immunoSEQ multiplex PCR reads and lists one entry per CDR3 protein. The sample yields about 150,000 distinct CDR3 sequences, around 95% seen once. The clonotype originates from a human donor with Susac syndrome. The rearrangement joins TRBV7-3 to TRBJ2-2; weak D call: TRBD2 (5 bases). Sequenced material: CD4+ T cells from PBMCs. The DNA for the CDR3 is TGTGCCAGCAGCCATGCACCCGGGGCCGGGGAGCTGTTTTTT. It codes for CASSHAPGAGELFF.